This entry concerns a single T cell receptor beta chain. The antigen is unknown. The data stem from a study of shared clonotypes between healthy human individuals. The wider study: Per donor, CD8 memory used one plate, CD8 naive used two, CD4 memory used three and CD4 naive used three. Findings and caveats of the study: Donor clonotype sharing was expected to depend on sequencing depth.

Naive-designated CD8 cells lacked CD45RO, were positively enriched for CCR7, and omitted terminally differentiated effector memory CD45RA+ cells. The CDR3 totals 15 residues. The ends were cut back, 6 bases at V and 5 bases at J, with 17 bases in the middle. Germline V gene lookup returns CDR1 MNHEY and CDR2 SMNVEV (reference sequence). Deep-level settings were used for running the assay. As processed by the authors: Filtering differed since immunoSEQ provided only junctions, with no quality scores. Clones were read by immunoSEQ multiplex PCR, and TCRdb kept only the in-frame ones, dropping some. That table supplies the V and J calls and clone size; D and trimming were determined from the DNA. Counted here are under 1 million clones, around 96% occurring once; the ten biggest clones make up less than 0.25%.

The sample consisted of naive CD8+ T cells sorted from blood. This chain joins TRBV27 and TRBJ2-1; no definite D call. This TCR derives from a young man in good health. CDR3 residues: CASSRPRALHNEQFF. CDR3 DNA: TGTGCCAGCAGCCGCCCTCGGGCCCTACACAATGAGCAGTTCTTC.